This TCR beta chain was documented in a study of CD8+ T cells in alopecia areata (dated by TCRdb to the late 2010s). Turning to the overall study: The treated patients, all with moderate-to-severe alopecia areata, were enrolled in an open-label pilot trial of oral tofacitinib given at 5 to 10 mg twice daily. Patients stayed on tofacitinib for 6 to 18 months and then had 6 months of follow-up off drug so that delayed response and recurrence could be assessed. The SALT score, which quantifies the percentage of affected scalp surface area, was used to measure disease severity in treated patients. In both human patients and the C3H/HeJ mouse model, the study applied high-throughput TCRbeta sequencing to look at T cell clonal expansion in alopecia areata. Scalp tissue and sorted CD4+ and CD8+ peripheral blood T cells from patchy and totalis/universalis alopecia areata patients and from healthy controls were covered by human TCRbeta sequencing. Biopsies were taken from tofacitinib-treated patients at baseline and at 4 and 24 weeks of treatment, and a later scalp biopsy was taken in several of the tofacitinib-treated patients. Scalp clonality was compared across normal scalp (n=4), patchy alopecia areata scalp (n=8), and alopecia totalis/universalis scalp (n=8). The RNA source kit depended on sample type: the PAXgene miRNA kit for fixed scalp, the miRNeasy kit for PBMCs, and the RNeasy kit for mouse skin. immunoSEQ multiplex PCR using 35 Vbeta forward primers and 13 Jbeta reverse primers was used to amplify TCRbeta CDR3 regions.

The trim is 8 bases for V and 1 base for J, with a gap of 15 bases between the germline ends. Spanning cysteine to phenylalanine, the CDR3 consists of 13 amino acids. Just the 39-base CDR3 DNA is kept, in frame starting at base 1. Via the germline V gene (reference sequence), CDR1 is GTSNPN and CDR2 SVGIG. The time point label corresponds to: less than five weeks on oral tofacitinib. In light of the paper, this sample's treatment or condition label describes: oral pan-JAK inhibitor, 5-10 mg twice daily. Peripheral blood and lesional scalp punch biopsies were obtained from patients with alopecia areata. After PBMCs were isolated by density centrifugation and stained for CD3, CD4 and CD8, a FACSAria was used to sort CD4+ and CD8+ T cells. The library was generated by the immunoSEQ multiplex PCR assay. To provide template for TCR sequencing, every sample had RNA extracted and reverse transcribed into cDNA. SuperScript III was used for first-strand cDNA synthesis, primed with a 2:1 mix of oligo-dT and random hexamers. A synthetic immune receptor repertoire was used to measure amplification bias, and any remaining bias was corrected computationally. Per the source publication's procedure: After raw reads were preprocessed to remove errors, the CDR3 was defined following IMGT conventions as running from the conserved cysteine to phenylalanine. To get clonality, Shannon entropy was normalized by log2 of the number of productive unique TCRs and the result was subtracted from 1. Scalp TCRbeta sequences were cross-referenced with sorted blood CD4 and CD8 repertoires so that the CD4 or CD8 identity of scalp clones could be inferred. TCRdb obtained this table from immuneACCESS and retained in-frame rearrangements with V and J assigned. These tables miss some clones; where compared with another copy, unresolved V genes account for less than half of the shortfall, and the remainder is unexplained. V and J calls and clone size are those listed in that table; D and trimming were worked out from the DNA. This sample lists 190,000 or so clones; approximately 56% were detected once. Over 3% of the sample is taken by the ten largest.

Study-level results and caveats: Shared TCR sequences between patients were less evident than in mice, which may be partly attributable to HLA diversity in the patient population. Scalp TCR repertoire analysis is complicated because resident alphabeta T cells in normal human skin are also sequenced, whereas mouse skin is dominated by gammadelta T cells. Compared with normal scalp, lesional scalp, particularly in alopecia totalis/universalis, had higher clonality and more expanded CD8+ clones, which suggests antigenic drive. During tofacitinib treatment, many expanded lesional clones stuck around in both scalp and blood, and this persistence may partly explain why relapse happens after treatment is stopped. Tofacitinib significantly lowered scalp clonality and the number of expanded CD8+ clones among the top 100 scalp clones. The treated cohort was small, with a single nonresponder, so links between baseline CD8+ expansion and response need larger studies.

The sample holds one count of this clone. Its antigen has not been determined. The sample holds no much larger clone one base away, and base qualities are not on file. The sequence came from a human donor with alopecia areata. The sequences come from CD4+ T cells sorted from blood, collected at week 4, from a patient treated with tofacitinib. This sequence uses TRBV30 and TRBJ2-7; 5 matching bases give a weak D call of TRBD1. At the DNA level, the sequence is TGTGCCGGATCAGGGTTGGGGTCCTACGAGCAGTACTTC. This yields the protein CAGSGLGSYEQYF.